The sequence of this T cell receptor beta chain was determined in a study of T cell responses to AZD1222 COVID-19 vaccine. Findings and caveats of the study: Females made up more of the donors, who were largely white British, and clonal diversity may have come out too low.

The V segment lost 4 bases and the J segment 7 bases; nucleotides outside the gene matches: 5. The length of the CDR3 is 14 residues. From germline, CDR1 is SGHDN and CDR2 FVKESK. Using immunoSEQ multiplex PCR, the repertoire was profiled, and TCRdb retains in-frame clones only, with some absent. Of approximately 150,000 clones in the sample, approximately 89% were seen once. Concerning this clone itself: The antigen is unknown.

The sample consisted of peripheral blood, taken 28 days after the second AZD1222 dose. The chain is built from TRBV14 and TRBJ2-1; 9 bases are a match to TRBD2. The sequence came from an adult who received the AZD1222 COVID-19 vaccine. The CDR3 region is CASSPLSGGNEQFF. The CDR3 DNA reads as TGTGCCAGCAGCCCCCTAAGCGGGGGGAATGAGCAGTTCTTC.